This TCR beta chain was recovered during a study of control samples from healthy donors and cancer patients (TCRdb year 2020). Worth noting for this clone: Its antigen remains undetermined. Base qualities are not provided; no much larger clone lies one nucleotide away.

The library was obtained by the immunoSEQ multiplex PCR assay. TCRdb re-hosts the immuneACCESS table, in-frame sequences only. Its copies lack some clones; in the studies checked, an unresolved V gene accounts for under half of them, and the cause for the rest is not known. Counted in this sample were some 74,000 clones; roughly 93% of them appeared once. In total, the top ten clones hold over 2.5% of the sample. From the germline V gene, CDR1 is SNHLY and CDR2 is FYNNEI. The junction shows trimming of 4 bases on V and 6 bases on J, and the gene matches do not reach 2 bases of it. The CDR3 spans 13 residues, from the cysteine through the phenylalanine. Of all the DNA, just the CDR3 is kept, 39 bases in frame from base 1.

The clonotype comes from a woman under 40 in good health. Sequencing input: blood. Recombination joined TRBV2 with TRBJ1-2, with 10 bases matching TRBD1. In nucleotide form, the sequence is TGTGCCAGCAGTGGGGACAGGGGCCATGGCTACACCTTC. This sequence encodes CASSGDRGHGYTF.